Each of the 2 T cell receptor beta chains below was sequenced from the same sample in a study of graft-versus-host responses after intestinal transplantation. What these receptors recognize is not known. The protocol was immunoSEQ multiplex PCR, while the TCRdb copy is restricted to in-frame clones and leaves out a portion. The table shows over 100,000 clones, with approximately 92% occurring only once. Here the sequenced sample was unstimulated CD4+ T cells sorted from spleen or lymph node cells, taken before transplant. The origin of the receptors is a human donor who was the organ donor for an intestinal transplant.

J is TRBJ2-1 and V is TRBV6-4, with 8 nucleotides matching TRBD1. The CDR3 has 13 amino acids. Germline loops: CDR1 MRHNA, CDR2 SNTAGT. The ends lost 6 bases at V and 13 bases at J; junction bases unmatched: 11. This CDR3 is CASSPSPGQVQFF. CDR3 DNA sequence: TGTGCCAGCAGCCCATCACCGGGACAGGTTCAGTTCTTC.

This chain uses TRBV2 with TRBJ1-2; no definite D call. CDR1 and CDR2 from the germline V gene are SNHLY and FYNNEI. This CDR3 spans 14 amino acids. Trimming left V 2 bases short and J 5 bases short, with 12 bases between. CDR3 protein: CASSESKDSYGYTF. The CDR3 DNA reads as TGTGCCAGCAGTGAAAGTAAGGACTCTTATGGCTACACCTTC.